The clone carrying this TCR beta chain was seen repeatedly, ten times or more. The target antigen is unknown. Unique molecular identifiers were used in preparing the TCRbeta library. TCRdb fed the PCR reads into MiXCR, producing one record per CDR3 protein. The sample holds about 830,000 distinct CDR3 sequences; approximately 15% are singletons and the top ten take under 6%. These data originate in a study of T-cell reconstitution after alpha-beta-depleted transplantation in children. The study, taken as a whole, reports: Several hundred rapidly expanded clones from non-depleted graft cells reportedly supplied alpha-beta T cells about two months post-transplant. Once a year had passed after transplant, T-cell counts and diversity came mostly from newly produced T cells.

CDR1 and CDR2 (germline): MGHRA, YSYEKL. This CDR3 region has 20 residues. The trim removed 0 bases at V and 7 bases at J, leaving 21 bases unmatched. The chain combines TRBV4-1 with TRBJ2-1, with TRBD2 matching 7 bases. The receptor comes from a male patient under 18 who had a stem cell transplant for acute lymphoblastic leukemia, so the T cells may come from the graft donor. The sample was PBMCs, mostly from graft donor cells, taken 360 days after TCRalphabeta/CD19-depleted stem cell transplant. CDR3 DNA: TGCGCCAGCAGCCAAGATTCGGCCTACGGCGGGAGAGGGGTTTGGAATGAGCAGTTCTTC. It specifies CASSQDSAYGGRGVWNEQFF.